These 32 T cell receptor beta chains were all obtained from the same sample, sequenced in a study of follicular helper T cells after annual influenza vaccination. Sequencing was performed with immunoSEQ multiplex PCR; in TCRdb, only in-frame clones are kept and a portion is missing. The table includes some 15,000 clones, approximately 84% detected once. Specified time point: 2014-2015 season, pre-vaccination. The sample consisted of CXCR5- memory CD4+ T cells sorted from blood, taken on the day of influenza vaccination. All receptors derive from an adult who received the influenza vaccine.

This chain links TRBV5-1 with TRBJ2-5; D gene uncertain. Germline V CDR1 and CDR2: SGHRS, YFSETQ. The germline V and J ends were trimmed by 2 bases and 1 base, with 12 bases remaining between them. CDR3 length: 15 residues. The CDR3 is CASSFSGRPQETQYF. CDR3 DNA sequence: TGCGCCAGCAGCTTTTCTGGCAGACCCCAAGAGACCCAGTACTTC.

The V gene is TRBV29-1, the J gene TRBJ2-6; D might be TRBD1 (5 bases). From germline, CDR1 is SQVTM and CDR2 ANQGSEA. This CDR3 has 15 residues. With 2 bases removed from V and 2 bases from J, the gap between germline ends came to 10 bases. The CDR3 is CSVEQGGAGANVLTF. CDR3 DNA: TGCAGCGTTGAACAGGGTGGGGCTGGGGCCAACGTCCTGACTTTC.

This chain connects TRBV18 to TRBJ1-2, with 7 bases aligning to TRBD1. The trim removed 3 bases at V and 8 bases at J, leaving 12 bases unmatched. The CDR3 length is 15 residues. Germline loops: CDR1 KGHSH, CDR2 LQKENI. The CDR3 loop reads CASSPRPTGLEGYTF. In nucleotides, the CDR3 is TGTGCCAGCTCACCGCGACCGACAGGGTTGGAAGGCTACACCTTC.

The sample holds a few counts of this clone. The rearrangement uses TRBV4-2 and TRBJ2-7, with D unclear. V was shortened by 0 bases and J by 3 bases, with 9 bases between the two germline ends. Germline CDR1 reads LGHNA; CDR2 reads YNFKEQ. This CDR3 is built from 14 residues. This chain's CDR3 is CASSQDLVDYEQYF. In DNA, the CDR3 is TGTGCCAGCAGCCAAGACTTAGTCGACTACGAGCAGTACTTC.

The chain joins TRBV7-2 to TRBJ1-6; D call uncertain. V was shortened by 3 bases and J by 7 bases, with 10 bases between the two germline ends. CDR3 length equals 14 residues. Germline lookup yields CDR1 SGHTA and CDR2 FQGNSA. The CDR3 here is CASSLQPQNSPLHF. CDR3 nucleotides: TGTGCCAGCAGCTTGCAACCGCAGAATTCACCCCTCCACTTT.

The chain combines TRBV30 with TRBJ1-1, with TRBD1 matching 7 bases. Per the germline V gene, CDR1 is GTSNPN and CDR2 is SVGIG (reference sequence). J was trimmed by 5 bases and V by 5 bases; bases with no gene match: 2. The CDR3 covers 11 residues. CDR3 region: CAWQGGTEAFF. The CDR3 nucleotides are TGTGCCTGGCAGGGGGGGACTGAAGCTTTCTTT.

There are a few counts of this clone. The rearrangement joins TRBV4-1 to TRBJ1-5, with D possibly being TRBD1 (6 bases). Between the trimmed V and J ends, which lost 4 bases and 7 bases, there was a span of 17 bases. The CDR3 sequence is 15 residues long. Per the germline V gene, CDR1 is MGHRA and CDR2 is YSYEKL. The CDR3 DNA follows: TGCGCCAGCAGCCCAACACAGGGAAGGGAGCAGCCCCAGCATTTT. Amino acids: CASSPTQGREQPQHF.

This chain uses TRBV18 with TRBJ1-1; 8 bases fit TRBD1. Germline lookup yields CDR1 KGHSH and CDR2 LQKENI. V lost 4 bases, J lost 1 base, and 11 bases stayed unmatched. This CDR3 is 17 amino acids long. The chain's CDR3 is CASSRGTGLNSNTEAFF. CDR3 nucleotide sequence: TGTGCCAGCTCACGGGGGACAGGCCTAAATTCGAACACTGAAGCTTTCTTT.

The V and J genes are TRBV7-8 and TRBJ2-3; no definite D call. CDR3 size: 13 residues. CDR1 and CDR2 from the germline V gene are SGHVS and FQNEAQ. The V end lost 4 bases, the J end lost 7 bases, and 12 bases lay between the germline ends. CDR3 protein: CASSSYSLNTQYF. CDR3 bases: TGTGCCAGCAGCTCCTACTCACTAAATACGCAGTATTTT. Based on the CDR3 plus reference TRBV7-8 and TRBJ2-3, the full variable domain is GAGVSQSPRYKVAKRGQDVALRCDPISGHVSLFWYQQALGQGPEFLTYFQNEAQLDKSGLPSDRFFAERPEGSVSTLKIQRTQQEDSAVYLCASSSYSLNTQYFGPGTRLTVL.

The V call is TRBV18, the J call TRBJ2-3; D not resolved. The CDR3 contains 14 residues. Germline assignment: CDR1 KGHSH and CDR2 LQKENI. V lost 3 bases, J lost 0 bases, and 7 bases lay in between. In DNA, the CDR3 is TGTGCCAGCTCACCCGGTCGGAGCACAGATACGCAGTATTTT. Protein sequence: CASSPGRSTDTQYF.

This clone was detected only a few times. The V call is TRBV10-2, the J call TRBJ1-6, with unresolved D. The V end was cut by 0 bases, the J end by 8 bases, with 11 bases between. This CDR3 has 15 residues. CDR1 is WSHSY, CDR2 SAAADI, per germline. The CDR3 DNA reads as TGCGCCAGCAGTGAGTCGACGTTAGAGGATTCACCCCTCCACTTT. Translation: CASSESTLEDSPLHF.

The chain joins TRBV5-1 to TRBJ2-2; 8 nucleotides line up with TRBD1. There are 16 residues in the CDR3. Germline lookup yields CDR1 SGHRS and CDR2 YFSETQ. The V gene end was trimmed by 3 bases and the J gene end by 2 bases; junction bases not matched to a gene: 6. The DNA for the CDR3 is TGCGCCAGCAGCTCTGGACAGGGTGTTAACACCGGGGAGCTGTTTTTT. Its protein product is CASSSGQGVNTGELFF.

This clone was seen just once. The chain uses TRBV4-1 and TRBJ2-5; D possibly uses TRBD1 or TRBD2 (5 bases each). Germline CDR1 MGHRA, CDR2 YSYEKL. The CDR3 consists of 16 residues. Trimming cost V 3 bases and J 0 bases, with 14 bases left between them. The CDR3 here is CASSHGAGTYQETQYF. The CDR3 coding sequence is TGCGCCAGCAGCCACGGGGCAGGGACGTACCAAGAGACCCAGTACTTC.

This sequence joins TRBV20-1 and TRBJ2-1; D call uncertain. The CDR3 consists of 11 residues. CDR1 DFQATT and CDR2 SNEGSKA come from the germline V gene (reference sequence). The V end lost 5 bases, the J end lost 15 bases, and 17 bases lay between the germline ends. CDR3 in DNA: TGCAGTGCTCGACTGGGCCAAGCACTGTTCTTC. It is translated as CSARLGQALFF.

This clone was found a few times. CDR3 in DNA: TGTGCCTGGAGTGTAAGAGGGAGTGGCGGCTACACCTTC. Translating it yields CAWSVRGSGGYTF. This sequence joins TRBV30 and TRBJ1-2, with D hard to call. The CDR3 has 13 residues. The V gene's germline CDR1 is GTSNPN and CDR2 SVGIG (reference sequence). Trimming pared 0 bases from V and 8 bases from J, leaving 13 bases between.

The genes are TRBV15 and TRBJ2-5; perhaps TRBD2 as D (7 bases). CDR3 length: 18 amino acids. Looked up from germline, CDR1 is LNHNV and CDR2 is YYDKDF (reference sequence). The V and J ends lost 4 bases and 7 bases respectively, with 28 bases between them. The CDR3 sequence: CATSTMKAGALSRLTQYF. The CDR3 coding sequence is TGTGCCACCAGCACCATGAAGGCGGGGGCTTTGAGTAGGCTGACCCAGTACTTC.

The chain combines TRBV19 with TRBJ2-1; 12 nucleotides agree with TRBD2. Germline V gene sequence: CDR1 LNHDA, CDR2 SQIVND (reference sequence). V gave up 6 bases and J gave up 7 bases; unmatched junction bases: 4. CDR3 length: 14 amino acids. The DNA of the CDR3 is TGTGCCAGTAGCCTACTAGCGGGGGGAAATGAGCAGTTCTTC. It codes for CASSLLAGGNEQFF. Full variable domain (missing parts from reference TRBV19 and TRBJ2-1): DGGITQSPKYLFRKEGQNVTLSCEQNLNHDAMYWYRQDPGQGLRLIYYSQIVNDFQKGDIAEGYSVSREKKESFPLTVTSAQKNPTAFYLCASSLLAGGNEQFFGPGTRLTVL.

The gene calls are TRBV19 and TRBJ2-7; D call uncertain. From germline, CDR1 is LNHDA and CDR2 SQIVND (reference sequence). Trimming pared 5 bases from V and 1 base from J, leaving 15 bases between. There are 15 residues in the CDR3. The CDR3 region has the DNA TGTGCCAGTAGTTCCCCCAACCCAGAGTCCTACGAGCAGTACTTC. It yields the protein CASSSPNPESYEQYF.

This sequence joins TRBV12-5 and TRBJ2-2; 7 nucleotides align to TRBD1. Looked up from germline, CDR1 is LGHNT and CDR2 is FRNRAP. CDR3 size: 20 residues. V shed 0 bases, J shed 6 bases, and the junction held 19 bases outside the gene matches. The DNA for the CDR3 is TGTGCTAGTGGTTTGGTACCCCGCTGGGACAGTTTCGTGGAGGCCGGGGAGCTGTTTTTT. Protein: CASGLVPRWDSFVEAGELFF.

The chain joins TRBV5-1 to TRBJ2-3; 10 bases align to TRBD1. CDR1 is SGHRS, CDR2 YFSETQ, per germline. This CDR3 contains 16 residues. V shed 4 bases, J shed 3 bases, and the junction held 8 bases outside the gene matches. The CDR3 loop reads CASSAGQGDRTDTQYF. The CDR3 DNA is TGCGCCAGCAGCGCCGGACAGGGGGATCGGACAGATACGCAGTATTTT.

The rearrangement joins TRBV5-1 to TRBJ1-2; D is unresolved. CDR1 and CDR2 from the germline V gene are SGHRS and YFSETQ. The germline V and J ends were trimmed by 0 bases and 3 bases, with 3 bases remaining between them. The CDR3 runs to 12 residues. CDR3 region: CASSLGDYGYTF. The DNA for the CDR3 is TGCGCCAGCAGCTTGGGGGACTATGGCTACACCTTC.

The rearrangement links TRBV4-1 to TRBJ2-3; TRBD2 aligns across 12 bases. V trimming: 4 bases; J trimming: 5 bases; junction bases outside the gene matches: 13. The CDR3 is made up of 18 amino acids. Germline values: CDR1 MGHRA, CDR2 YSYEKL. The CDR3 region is CASSPRVLAGGPIDTQYF. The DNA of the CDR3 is TGCGCCAGCAGCCCCAGGGTGCTAGCGGGGGGGCCTATAGATACGCAGTATTTT.

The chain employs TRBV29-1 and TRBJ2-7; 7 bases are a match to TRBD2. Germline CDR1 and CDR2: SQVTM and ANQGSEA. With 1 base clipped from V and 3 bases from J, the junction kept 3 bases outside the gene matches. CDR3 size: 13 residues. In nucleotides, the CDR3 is TGCAGCGTTGAAGGGGGCGGGGGCTACGAGCAGTACTTC. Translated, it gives CSVEGGGGYEQYF.

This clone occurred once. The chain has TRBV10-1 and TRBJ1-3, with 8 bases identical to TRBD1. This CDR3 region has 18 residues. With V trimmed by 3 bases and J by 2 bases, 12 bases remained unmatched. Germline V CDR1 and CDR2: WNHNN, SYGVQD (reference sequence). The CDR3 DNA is TGCGCCAGCAGTGACGTCAGGGGGCGAAAACTCCCTGGAAACACCATATATTTT. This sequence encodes CASSDVRGRKLPGNTIYF.

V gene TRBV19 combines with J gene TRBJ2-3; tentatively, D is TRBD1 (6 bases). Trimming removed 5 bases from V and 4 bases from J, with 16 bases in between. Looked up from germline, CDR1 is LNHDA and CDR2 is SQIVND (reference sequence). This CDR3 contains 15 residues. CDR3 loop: CASSYWAGDADTQYF. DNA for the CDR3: TGTGCCAGTAGTTATTGGGCAGGGGACGCAGATACGCAGTATTTT.

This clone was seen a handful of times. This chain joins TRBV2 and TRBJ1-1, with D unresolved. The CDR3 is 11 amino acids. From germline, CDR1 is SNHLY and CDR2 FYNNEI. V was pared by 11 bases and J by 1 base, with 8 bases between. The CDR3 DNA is TGTGCCGGAGGACGGAACACTGAAGCTTTCTTT. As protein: CAGGRNTEAFF.

The CDR3, as DNA: TGTGCCAGCAGCTTAAGGTCGGATACGCAGTATTTT. This encodes CASSLRSDTQYF. The J gene is TRBJ2-3, the V gene TRBV7-2, with D unclear. In germline, CDR1 is SGHTA, CDR2 FQGNSA. Trimming took 2 bases from V and 6 from J, leaving 6 bases between them. The CDR3 sequence is 12 residues long.

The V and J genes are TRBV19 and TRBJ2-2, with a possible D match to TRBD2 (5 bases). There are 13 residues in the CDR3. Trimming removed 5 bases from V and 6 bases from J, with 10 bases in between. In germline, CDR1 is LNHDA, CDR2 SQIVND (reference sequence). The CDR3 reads CASSGSGSGELFF. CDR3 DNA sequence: TGTGCCAGTAGTGGGTCGGGGTCCGGGGAGCTGTTTTTT. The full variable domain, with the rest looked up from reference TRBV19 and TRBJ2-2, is DGGITQSPKYLFRKEGQNVTLSCEQNLNHDAMYWYRQDPGQGLRLIYYSQIVNDFQKGDIAEGYSVSREKKESFPLTVTSAQKNPTAFYLCASSGSGSGELFFGEGSRLTVL.

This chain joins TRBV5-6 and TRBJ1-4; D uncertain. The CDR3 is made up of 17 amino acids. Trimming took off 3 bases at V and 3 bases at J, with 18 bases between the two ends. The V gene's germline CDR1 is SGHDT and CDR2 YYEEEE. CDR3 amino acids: CASSSTFLGRANEKLFF. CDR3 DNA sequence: TGTGCCAGCAGCTCGACATTCTTGGGGAGGGCTAATGAAAAACTGTTTTTT. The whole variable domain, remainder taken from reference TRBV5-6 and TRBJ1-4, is DAGVTQSPTHLIKTRGQQVTLRCSPKSGHDTVSWYQQALGQGPQFIFQYYEEEERQRGNFPDRFSGHQFPNYSSELNVNALLLGDSALYLCASSSTFLGRANEKLFFGSGTQLSVL.

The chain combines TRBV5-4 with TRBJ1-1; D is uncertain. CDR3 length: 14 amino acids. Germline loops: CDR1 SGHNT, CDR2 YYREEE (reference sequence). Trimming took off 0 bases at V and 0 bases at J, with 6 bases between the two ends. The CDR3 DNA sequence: TGTGCCAGCAGCTTGGGGCCCATGAACACTGAAGCTTTCTTT. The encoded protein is CASSLGPMNTEAFF.

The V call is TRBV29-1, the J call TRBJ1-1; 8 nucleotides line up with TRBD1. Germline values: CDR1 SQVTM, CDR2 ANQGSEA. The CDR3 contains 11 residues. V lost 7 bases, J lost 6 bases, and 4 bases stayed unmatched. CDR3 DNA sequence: TGCAGCGCCAGGGGGCTGGCTGAAGCTTTCTTT. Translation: CSARGLAEAFF.

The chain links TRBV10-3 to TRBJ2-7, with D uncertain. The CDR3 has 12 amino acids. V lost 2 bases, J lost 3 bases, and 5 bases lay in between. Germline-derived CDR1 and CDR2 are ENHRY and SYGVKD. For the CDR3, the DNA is TGTGCCATCAGTGAGGAAGGCTACGAGCAGTACTTC. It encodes CAISEEGYEQYF.